The source of this TCR beta chain is a study of T cell responses to AZD1222 COVID-19 vaccine. Overall study findings and caveats: Most donors were white British and more were female, and clonal diversity was possibly underestimated. Variant regions that are unmutated are reportedly the target of nearly half of spike-specific TCRs. Just 5 to 7 people given AZD1222 tested seropositive at baseline.

Concerning this clone: Its antigen is not known.

Assay used: immunoSEQ multiplex PCR; TCRdb lists only in-frame clones, some missing. The table shows 100,000 to 140,000 clones, with 92% occurring only once. Germline CDR1 LNHNV, CDR2 YYDKDF (reference sequence). This CDR3 region has 19 residues. J gave up 1 base and V 0 bases, and 4 bases lay outside the gene matches. Combined were second doses at about 4 or about 12 weeks. V is TRBV15 and J is TRBJ2-2; the match to TRBD2 covers 14 bases. The sequences come from peripheral blood, collected 28 days after the second AZD1222 dose. The source of this sequence is an adult who received the AZD1222 COVID-19 vaccine. DNA of the CDR3: TGTGCCACCAGCAGAGAGGGACTAGCGGGAGTCGGGAACACCGGGGAGCTGTTTTTT. It translates to CATSREGLAGVGNTGELFF. Full variable domain (remainder filled in from reference TRBV15 and TRBJ2-2): DAMVIQNPRYQVTQFGKPVTLSCSQTLNHNVMYWYQQKSSQAPKLLFHYYDKDFNNEADTPDNFQSRRPNTSFCFLDIRSPGLGDTAMYLCATSREGLAGVGNTGELFFGEGSRLTVL.